The 3 T cell receptor beta chains below were found in one sample sequenced in a study of CXCR3-negative and CXCR3-positive naive CD8 T cells. UMI-tagged TRB cDNA libraries were built via 5' RACE. TCRdb reworked the 5' RACE reads into one entry per CDR3 protein, no DNA. Its clone listing holds some 40,000 distinct CDR3 sequences. Sequenced sample: memory CD8+ T cells from blood. The source is a human donor in good health. Some clones in this sample may be carry-over from other donors' samples.

The V and J genes are TRBV29-1 and TRBJ2-7. CDR1 is SQVTM, CDR2 ANQGSEA, per germline. The CDR3 extends over 15 amino acids. This CDR3 reads CSVEEGSGGPYEQYF.

This chain links TRBV29-1 with TRBJ2-7; TCRdb's D call, TRBD2, is unchecked because there is no DNA. Germline V gene lookup returns CDR1 SQVTM and CDR2 ANQGSEA. The CDR3 spans 13 residues. CDR3 loop: CSVVEGPSYEQYF.

The V gene is TRBV20-1, the J gene TRBJ2-1; with no DNA, the TCRdb D assignment of TRBD2 cannot be verified. The CDR3 consists of 14 residues. Per germline, CDR1 DFQATT and CDR2 SNEGSKA (reference sequence). The CDR3 sequence: CSTLAGGPLDEQFF.